Each of the 4 T cell receptor beta chains below was sequenced from the same sample in a study of sequential checkpoint blockade in melanoma. Using immunoSEQ multiplex PCR, the repertoire was profiled, and TCRdb retains in-frame clones only, with some absent. The sample lists several thousand clones; more than 45% were seen once. The treatment is: randomized to nivolumab then ipilimumab (arm A) or the reverse (arm B). Specimen: CD8+ T cells sorted from blood (inferred from file names), collected from a patient given nivolumab and ipilimumab in sequence. Receptors were obtained from a human donor with melanoma.

J is TRBJ2-1 and V is TRBV9; TRBD2 matches at 7 bases. Germline trimming cut 7 bases from V and 8 bases from J; bases unmatched to any gene: 0. Per germline, CDR1 SGDLS and CDR2 YYNGEE. The CDR3 contains 10 residues. The CDR3 protein is CASGGDEQFF. CDR3 nucleotide sequence: TGTGCCAGCGGGGGGGATGAGCAGTTCTTC.

CDR3 coding DNA: TGCGCCAGCAGCTTTTGGTATGCGGCTAGCGACGAGCAGTACTTC. Translated, it gives CASSFWYAASDEQYF. The V call is TRBV5-1, the J call TRBJ2-7, with D possibly matching TRBD2 (6 bases). V lost 2 bases to trimming and J lost 5 bases, with 17 bases between them. Per germline, CDR1 SGHRS and CDR2 YFSETQ. The CDR3 loop spans 15 amino acids.

The V gene is TRBV6-5, the J gene TRBJ2-1; D might be TRBD2 (6 bases). The germline CDR1 and CDR2 sequences are MNHEY and SVGAGI. The CDR3 covers 15 residues. The V and J ends lost 2 bases and 3 bases respectively, with 11 bases between them. The CDR3 loop reads CASSYGGNFYNEQFF. DNA of the CDR3: TGTGCCAGCAGTTACGGGGGGAACTTCTACAATGAGCAGTTCTTC.

CDR3 protein: CASRHWGGRTEAFF. The CDR3 DNA is TGTGCCAGTAGACATTGGGGGGGTAGGACTGAAGCTTTCTTT. V is TRBV19 and J is TRBJ1-1; D possibly corresponds to TRBD1 (5 bases). CDR1 LNHDA and CDR2 SQIVND come from the germline V gene (reference sequence). This CDR3 region has 14 residues. The germline V and J ends were trimmed by 6 bases and 5 bases, with 16 bases remaining between them.